Described below is a single T cell receptor (beta chain) sequence and its context. The data were obtained in a study of control samples from healthy donors and cancer patients. This table comes from immunoSEQ multiplex PCR, and its TCRdb copy is limited to in-frame clones, with some not included. Of about 120,000 clones in the sample, 85% to 90% were seen once. The source is a woman aged 45-60 years with colorectal cancer. The sample taken for sequencing was PBMCs.

In nucleotides, the CDR3 is TGTGCCAGCAGCCCTGGACAGGACAGAAACACCATATATTTT. This codes for CASSPGQDRNTIYF. The rearrangement links TRBV7-8 to TRBJ1-3, with 7 bases identical to TRBD1. V was pared by 5 bases and J by 5 bases, with 6 bases of the junction left unmatched. Per the germline V gene, CDR1 is SGHVS and CDR2 is FQNEAQ. The CDR3 totals 14 residues.